The source of this T cell receptor beta chain is a study of beta chain features in type 1 diabetes. Background on the study: On cell yields, gender and age, patients and healthy donors were similar. Whole-study findings and limits: Cells with high TCR expression could be over-represented by cDNA sequencing. More deletions and fewer insertions at VDJ junctions were seen in type 1 diabetes patients.

Germline assignment: CDR1 SGDLS and CDR2 YYNGEE. V lost 0 bases to trimming and J lost 1 base, with 16 bases between them. CDR3 length: 17 amino acids. To note about this clone: The antigen is unknown.

TCRB transcripts that were expressed got sequenced, as all of the isolated RNA had been reverse transcribed. Assay used: immunoSEQ multiplex PCR; TCRdb lists only in-frame clones, some missing. Here the sample spans about 160,000 clones, 7.5% to 9.5% being singletons. Sequenced material: central memory CD4+ T cells from blood. The chain recombines TRBV9 with TRBJ1-1; D is perhaps TRBD1 (6 bases). The TCR was taken from a woman aged 18-29 years in good health. The CDR3 nucleotides are TGTGCCAGCAGCGTAGGAGGGGCAGGGACAACGAACACTGAAGCTTTCTTT. It translates to CASSVGGAGTTNTEAFF. The full variable domain, rest sourced from reference TRBV9 and TRBJ1-1, is DSGVTQTPKHLITATGQRVTLRCSPRSGDLSVYWYQQSLDQGLQFLIQYYNGEERAKGNILERFSAQQFPDLHSELNLSSLELGDSALYFCASSVGGAGTTNTEAFFGQGTRLTVV.